Given below is one T cell receptor (beta chain) in context. This sample is part of a study of blood T cell repertoires in COVID-19. Study details: Material from acute and convalescent COVID-19 was sourced from the United States, Italy and Spain. Nucleic acid was either cDNA or gDNA, and it came from T cells, B-cell-depleted T cells, or PBMCs.

Trimming took 5 bases from V and 1 from J; bases not matched to a gene: 5. Germline V gene data show CDR1 as SGHNT and CDR2 as YYREEE (reference sequence). The CDR3 loop spans 15 amino acids. Those enrolled in Seattle joined during active infection and were followed longitudinally afterward. Produced via immunoSEQ multiplex PCR; TCRdb's table is partial and in-frame only. The repertoire holds about 370,000 clones, with roughly 90% as singletons. The sequenced sample was peripheral blood. This sequence was found in a woman aged 25 to 45 with COVID-19, enrolled during active disease. The chain combines TRBV5-4 with TRBJ2-5, with 10 bases aligning to TRBD2. CDR3 coding DNA: TGTGCCAGCAGTCTGGCTAGCGGGGGCCAAGAGACCCAGTACTTC. Translating gives CASSLASGGQETQYF.